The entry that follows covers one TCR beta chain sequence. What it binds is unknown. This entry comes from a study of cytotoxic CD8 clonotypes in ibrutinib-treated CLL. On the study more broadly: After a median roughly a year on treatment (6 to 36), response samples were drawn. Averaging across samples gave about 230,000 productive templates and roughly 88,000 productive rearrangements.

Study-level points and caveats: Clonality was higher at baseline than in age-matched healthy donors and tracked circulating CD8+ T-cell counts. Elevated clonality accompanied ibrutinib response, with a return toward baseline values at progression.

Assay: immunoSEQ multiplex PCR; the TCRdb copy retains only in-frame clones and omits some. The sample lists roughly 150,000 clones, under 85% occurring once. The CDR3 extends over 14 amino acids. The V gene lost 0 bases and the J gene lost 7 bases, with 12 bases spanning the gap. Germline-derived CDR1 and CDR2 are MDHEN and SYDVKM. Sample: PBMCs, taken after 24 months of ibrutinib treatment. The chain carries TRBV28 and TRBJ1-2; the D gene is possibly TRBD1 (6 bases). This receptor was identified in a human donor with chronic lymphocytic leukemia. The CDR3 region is CASSLWTGGLGYTF. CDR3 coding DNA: TGTGCCAGCAGTTTATGGACGGGGGGGCTTGGCTACACCTTC.